The 16 T cell receptor beta chains given below trace back to one sample, sequenced in a study of glioma-infiltrating T cells. TCR alpha and beta CDR3 regions were amplified from RNA using iRepertoire nested multiplex PCR. TCRdb redid the calling of the multiplex PCR reads with MiXCR, one entry per CDR3 protein. The repertoire holds 45,000 or so distinct CDR3 sequences, around 24% seen once, with approximately 6.4% in the top ten. Sequenced material: glioma tissue, nonneoplastic brain tissue, or PBMCs (not recorded which). These receptors were collected from a human donor with low-grade glioma or glioblastoma, undergoing nonglioma brain surgery, or in good health (not recorded which).

This clonotype occurred many times. The V gene is TRBV20-1, the J gene TRBJ2-3; 7 nucleotides agree with TRBD2. CDR1 is DFQATT and CDR2 is SNEGSKA in the germline V gene (reference sequence). This CDR3 contains 14 residues. Trimming removed 5 bases from V and 1 base from J; junction bases left unmatched: 6. CDR3 sequence: CSAGGGWGTDTQYF. The DNA of the CDR3 is TGCAGTGCTGGGGGAGGGTGGGGCACAGATACGCAGTATTTT.

This clonotype was detected ten times or more. The rearrangement links TRBV6-2 or TRBV6-3 to TRBJ1-1; no clear D gene. This CDR3 comprises 21 residues. Germline-derived CDR1 and CDR2 are MNHEY and SVGEGT. Trimming pared 2 bases from V and 3 bases from J, leaving 31 bases between. CDR3: CASSYPLVIPPDNLRDTEAFF. In DNA form, the CDR3 reads TGTGCCAGCAGTTACCCGTTGGTTATTCCCCCCGATAACCTCCGAGACACTGAAGCTTTCTTT.

This clonotype was found many times. This sequence joins TRBV6-1 and TRBJ2-1, with 8 bases aligning to TRBD1. The CDR3 is 14 amino acids. V lost 7 bases and J lost 7; bases outside the gene matches: 9. Germline V gives CDR1 MNHNS, CDR2 SASEGT. CDR3 in amino acids: CASKDRADSNEQFF. DNA of the CDR3: TGTGCCAGCAAGGACAGGGCTGATAGTAATGAGCAGTTCTTC.

This clonotype occurred many times. This rearrangement joins TRBV20-1 to TRBJ1-3; D is unresolved. V lost 2 bases and J lost 0, with 23 bases in between. Looked up from germline, CDR1 is DFQATT and CDR2 is SNEGSKA (reference sequence). The CDR3 sequence is 19 residues long. The CDR3 protein is CSARPPGRSYPYSGNTIYF. The CDR3 DNA sequence: TGCAGTGCTAGACCCCCCGGCAGGTCCTACCCTTACTCTGGAAACACCATATATTTT.

A remark on this clonotype: Germline and junction disagree at one end, which may indicate a read error. The chain is built from TRBV19 and TRBJ1-1; maybe TRBD1 (6 bases). CDR1 and CDR2 from the germline V gene are LNHDA and SQIVND (reference sequence). The length of the CDR3 is 15 residues. DNA of the CDR3: TGTGCCAGTACTCCCTCCGGGCAGGGGAACACTGAGGCTTTCTTT. It codes for CASTPSGQGNTEAFF.

This clonotype showed up many times. The gene calls are TRBV7-6 and TRBJ2-5; D is uncertain. Germline CDR1 is SGHVS and CDR2 is FNYEAQ. V gave up 5 bases and J gave up 5 bases, with 21 bases separating them. The CDR3 contains 16 residues. CDR3 residues: CASSADIMFGSETQYF. CDR3 sequence (DNA): TGTGCCAGCAGCGCAGACATTATGTTTGGTTCGGAGACCCAGTACTTC.

This clonotype was observed at least ten times. The V and J genes are TRBV28 and TRBJ2-7, with D tentatively TRBD1 (6 bases). The CDR3 runs to 14 residues. V lost 5 bases and J 5 bases, leaving 16 bases between the germline ends. The germline V gene has CDR1 MDHEN and CDR2 SYDVKM. For the CDR3, the DNA is TGTGCCAGCAGTCCCAGGGGCCCTCTTGACGAGCAGTACTTC. This sequence encodes CASSPRGPLDEQYF. The whole variable domain, remainder taken from reference TRBV28 and TRBJ2-7, is DVKVTQSSRYLVKRTGEKVFLECVQDMDHENMFWYRQDPGLGLRLIYFSYDVKMKEKGDIPEGYSVSREKKERFSLILESASTNQTSMYLCASSPRGPLDEQYFGPGTRLTVT.

This clonotype came up many times. The J gene is TRBJ1-1, the V gene TRBV4-1; weak D call: TRBD1 (6 bases). V lost 1 base and J lost 4, with 13 bases in between. CDR1 and CDR2 (germline): MGHRA, YSYEKL. The CDR3 contains 15 residues. For the CDR3, the DNA is TGCGCCAGCAGCCAAGCGGGGGGCTTGTTCACTGAAGCTTTCTTT. As protein: CASSQAGGLFTEAFF.

This clonotype was counted at least ten times. The gene calls are TRBV5-1 and TRBJ2-1; no definite D call. V lost 1 base, J lost 3 bases, and 5 bases lay in between. CDR1 and CDR2 (germline): SGHRS, YFSETQ. The CDR3 covers 13 residues. For the CDR3, the DNA is TGCGCCAGCAGCTTGCCCTACTACAATGAGCAGTTCTTC. Protein product: CASSLPYYNEQFF.

The sample holds many counts of this clonotype. The chain is built from TRBV2 and TRBJ2-3; maybe TRBD2 (5 bases). The germline V gene has CDR1 SNHLY and CDR2 FYNNEI. CDR3 length: 14 amino acids. The germline V and J ends were trimmed by 3 bases and 4 bases, with 11 bases remaining between them. CDR3 DNA: TGTGCCAGCAGTGACCCACTAGTAGCAGATACGCAGTATTTT. Translated, it gives CASSDPLVADTQYF.

The chain combines TRBV4-1 with TRBJ2-5; D gene ambiguous. This CDR3 has 15 residues. V lost 1 base and J 2 bases, leaving 11 bases between the germline ends. The germline gives CDR1 MGHRA, CDR2 YSYEKL. CDR3 DNA sequence: TGCGCCAGCAGCCAAGTAGCAGTGGTACAAGAGACCCAGTACTTC. As protein: CASSQVAVVQETQYF.

This clonotype was detected many times. This sequence joins TRBV12-5 and TRBJ2-3, with a weak D call TRBD2 (5 bases). Trimming cost V 9 bases and J 2 bases, with 12 bases left between them. The CDR3 consists of 13 residues. Germline V gene data show CDR1 as LGHNT and CDR2 as FRNRAP. The CDR3 region has the DNA TGTGCTAGCTATACAGACTACACAGATACGCAGTATTTT. This codes for CASYTDYTDTQYF.

On this clonotype itself: A much larger clone sits a single nucleotide away, making a read error possible. This sequence joins TRBV6-5 and TRBJ2-5; TRBD2 matches 10 bases. V lost 10 bases to trimming and J lost 5 bases; unmatched junction nucleotides: 10. Germline values: CDR1 MNHEY, CDR2 SVGAGI. The CDR3 runs 14 residues. In DNA, the CDR3 is TGTGCCATGAGTTCCGGGACTAGCGACGAGACCCAGTACTTC. Amino acids: CAMSSGTSDETQYF.

This clonotype occurred many times. This chain connects TRBV3-1 to TRBJ2-3; TRBD2 aligns across 9 bases. The CDR3 extends over 16 amino acids. Unmatched junction bases numbered 5, after V lost 0 bases and J lost 4 bases. The germline V gene encodes CDR1 LGHDT and CDR2 YNNKEL (reference sequence). The CDR3 coding sequence is TGTGCCAGCAGCCAAGAGGCTAGCGGGGCTGCAGATACGCAGTATTTT. This translates into CASSQEASGAADTQYF.

As for this clonotype: A read error may explain this, as a much larger clone is one base away. The chain is built from TRBV10-2 and TRBJ2-5, with 7 nucleotides matching TRBD2. CDR1 WSHSY and CDR2 SAAADI come from the germline V gene. The CDR3 is made up of 15 amino acids. CDR3 sequence reads: CASSESGGGWETQHF. The CDR3 nucleotides read TGCGCCAGCAGTGAGTCGGGCGGGGGATGGGAGACCCAGCACTTC.

This clonotype was found many times. This rearrangement joins TRBV2 to TRBJ2-2; D call uncertain. The germline V and J ends were trimmed by 5 bases and 3 bases, with 4 bases remaining between them. This CDR3 is 12 amino acids long. Germline V lookup: CDR1 SNHLY, CDR2 FYNNEI. CDR3 residues: CASSRDTGELFF. Written as DNA, the CDR3 is TGTGCCAGCAGTCGGGACACCGGGGAGCTGTTTTTT.